This paragraph reports one T cell receptor beta chain. Its antigen is not identified. Trimming at V came to 2 bases and at J to 6 bases, leaving 4 bases not matched to a gene. Germline CDR1 is GTSNPN and CDR2 is SVGIG (reference sequence). The CDR3 spans 13 residues. This entry belongs to a study of OX40 agonist ivuxolimab in advanced cancers. Study details: Dose-escalation patients were diagnosed with hepatocellular carcinoma, melanoma, renal cell cancer or head and neck cancer.

The study sampled blood at baseline, cycle 4 day 1, and cycle 7 day 1. Study-level points and caveats: Doses of 0.1 to 3.0 mg/kg were accompanied by clonal expansion of CD4+ and CD8+ blood T cells by week 6.

Produced via immunoSEQ multiplex PCR; TCRdb's table is partial and in-frame only. The sample has fewer than 75,000 clones, around 81% seen once. J is TRBJ1-5 and V is TRBV30; TRBD1 matches 7 bases. The sequencing here drew on CD4+ or CD8+ T cells sorted from blood, taken in a trial of the OX40 agonist ivuxolimab. The receptor was derived from an adult with an advanced solid tumor such as melanoma, head and neck, liver or kidney cancer. This chain's CDR3 is CAWSTGDGQPQHF. CDR3 DNA: TGTGCCTGGAGTACAGGGGATGGTCAGCCCCAGCATTTT.